One sample yielded the 5 T cell receptor beta chains listed below, sequenced in a study of identical twins. MiXCR, applied by TCRdb to the 5' RACE reads, yields one record per CDR3 protein. The repertoire holds about 260,000 distinct CDR3 sequences, with roughly 7% as singletons. This same sample was also taken into another study, of yellow fever vaccine responses in identical twins.

Sequenced sample: memory (CD45RO+) T cells sorted from blood. The receptors were gathered from a woman aged 18-29 years in good health.

This clonotype was counted many times. The chain is built from TRBV28 and TRBJ1-5; D remains unclear. V was shortened by 6 bases and J by 0 bases, with 24 bases between the two germline ends. Germline CDR1 reads MDHEN; CDR2 reads SYDVKM. The CDR3 runs to 19 residues. CDR3 in amino acids: CASSPGKLTPTYSNQPQHF. CDR3 coding DNA: TGTGCCAGCAGCCCGGGGAAATTGACCCCAACTTATAGCAATCAGCCCCAGCATTTT. Full variable domain (outside the CDR3, taken from reference TRBV28 and TRBJ1-5): DVKVTQSSRYLVKRTGEKVFLECVQDMDHENMFWYRQDPGLGLRLIYFSYDVKMKEKGDIPEGYSVSREKKERFSLILESASTNQTSMYLCASSPGKLTPTYSNQPQHFGDGTRLSIL.

This clonotype was recorded a few times. The chain links TRBV5-1 to TRBJ2-2; TRBD1 is a possible D gene (5 bases). Trimming took 4 bases from V and 7 from J, leaving 8 bases between them. The CDR3 runs to 12 residues. The germline V gene has CDR1 SGHRS and CDR2 YFSETQ. The CDR3 sequence: CASSPTGGELFF. The CDR3 bases are TGCGCCAGCAGCCCCACAGGCGGGGAGCTGTTTTTT. The variable domain in full, with the rest retrieved from reference TRBV5-1 and TRBJ2-2, is KAGVTQTPRYLIKTRGQQVTLSCSPISGHRSVSWYQQTPGQGLQFLFEYFSETQRNKGNFPGRFSGRQFSNSRSEMNVSTLELGDSALYLCASSPTGGELFFGEGSRLTVL.

In this sample, this clonotype turned up many times. The chain links TRBV12-3 or TRBV12-4 to TRBJ1-1; no reliable D call. The CDR3 runs to 15 residues. Trimming shortened V by 7 bases and J by 5 bases, and 20 bases separated the two germline ends. CDR3 loop: CASTIVRGIRTEAFF. The CDR3 nucleotides are TGTGCCAGCACCATAGTTAGAGGGATTCGGACTGAAGCTTTCTTT.

Comment on this clonotype: The junction departs from the called germline gene at one end, perhaps through a read error. The chain is built from TRBV28 and TRBJ2-1; TRBD2 aligns across 11 bases. Germline CDR1 and CDR2: MDHEN and SYDVKM. There are 13 residues in the CDR3. The CDR3 loop is CASSPGSGRALDF. As DNA, the CDR3 is TGTGCCAGCAGTCCCGGTAGCGGGAGGGCCCTGGACTTC.

This chain links TRBV20-1 with TRBJ2-1; 10 nucleotides agree with TRBD2. The CDR3 totals 15 residues. Trimming cost V 6 bases and J 5 bases; bases outside gene matches: 10. CDR1 and CDR2 (germline): DFQATT, SNEGSKA (reference sequence). Here the CDR3 DNA reads TGCAGTGCAAATCCGGGACTAGCGTTTAACAATGAGCAGTTCTTC. Its protein is CSANPGLAFNNEQFF.